The TCR beta chain described here comes from a study of T cell responses to AZD1222 COVID-19 vaccine. Trimming cost V 7 bases and J 7 bases, with 17 bases left between them. The length of the CDR3 is 14 residues. The germline V gene has CDR1 LNHDA and CDR2 SQIVND (reference sequence). This clone appeared once. TCRdb keeps only in-frame clones here, not all; method: immunoSEQ multiplex PCR. The sample yields 170,000 or so clones, approximately 92% seen once. The receptor was derived from an adult who received the MenACWY meningococcal vaccine as a control. The sample was peripheral blood, taken 28 days after the second dose of the MenACWY control vaccine. J is TRBJ2-1 and V is TRBV19, with D tentatively TRBD1 or TRBD2 (6 bases each). The DNA for the CDR3 is TGTGCCAGTACCATCCAGAGGGGGGCGAATGAGCAGTTCTTC. Protein sequence: CASTIQRGANEQFF.